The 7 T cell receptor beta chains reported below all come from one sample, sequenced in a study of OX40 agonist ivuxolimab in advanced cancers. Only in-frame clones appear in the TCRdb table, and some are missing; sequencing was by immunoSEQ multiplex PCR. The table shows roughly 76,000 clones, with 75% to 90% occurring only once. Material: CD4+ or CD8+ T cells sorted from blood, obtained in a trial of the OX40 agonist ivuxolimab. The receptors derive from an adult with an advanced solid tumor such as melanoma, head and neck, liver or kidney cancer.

This CDR3 is CASSQENRTPEAFF. The CDR3 nucleotides read TGTGCCAGCAGCCAAGAGAACAGGACACCCGAAGCTTTCTTT. The chain combines TRBV4-2 with TRBJ1-1, with D maybe TRBD1 (5 bases). Trimming stripped 0 bases from V and 8 bases from J, with 13 bases between. The CDR3 is made up of 14 amino acids. The germline V gene encodes CDR1 LGHNA and CDR2 YNFKEQ.

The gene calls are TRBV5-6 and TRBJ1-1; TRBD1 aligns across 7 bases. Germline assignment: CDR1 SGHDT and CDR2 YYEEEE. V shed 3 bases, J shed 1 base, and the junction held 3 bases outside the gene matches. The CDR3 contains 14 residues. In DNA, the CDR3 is TGTGCCAGCAGCTGGGGGGACAGGAACACTGAAGCTTTCTTT. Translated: CASSWGDRNTEAFF. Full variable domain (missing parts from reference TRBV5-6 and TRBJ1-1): DAGVTQSPTHLIKTRGQQVTLRCSPKSGHDTVSWYQQALGQGPQFIFQYYEEEERQRGNFPDRFSGHQFPNYSSELNVNALLLGDSALYLCASSWGDRNTEAFFGQGTRLTVV.

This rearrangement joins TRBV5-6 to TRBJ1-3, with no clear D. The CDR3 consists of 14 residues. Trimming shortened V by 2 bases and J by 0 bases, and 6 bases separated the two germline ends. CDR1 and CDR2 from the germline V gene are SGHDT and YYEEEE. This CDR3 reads CASSFYSSGNTIYF. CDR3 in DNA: TGTGCCAGCAGCTTTTACAGCTCTGGAAACACCATATATTTT. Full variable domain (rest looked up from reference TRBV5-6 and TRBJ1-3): DAGVTQSPTHLIKTRGQQVTLRCSPKSGHDTVSWYQQALGQGPQFIFQYYEEEERQRGNFPDRFSGHQFPNYSSELNVNALLLGDSALYLCASSFYSSGNTIYFGEGSWLTVV.

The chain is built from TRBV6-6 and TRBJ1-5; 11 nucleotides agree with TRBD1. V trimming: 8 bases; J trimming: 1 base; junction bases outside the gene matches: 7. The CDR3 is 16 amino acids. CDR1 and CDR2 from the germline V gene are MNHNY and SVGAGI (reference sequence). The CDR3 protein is CASRDRGTKSNQPQHF. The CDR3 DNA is TGTGCCAGCCGGGACAGGGGGACGAAAAGCAATCAGCCCCAGCATTTT.

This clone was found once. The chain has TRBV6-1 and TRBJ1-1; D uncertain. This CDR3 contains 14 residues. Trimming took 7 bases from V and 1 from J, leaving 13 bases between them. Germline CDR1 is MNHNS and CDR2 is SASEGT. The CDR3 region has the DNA TGTGCCAGCACAGCTCCCTCGGGGAACACTGAAGCTTTCTTT. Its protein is CASTAPSGNTEAFF.

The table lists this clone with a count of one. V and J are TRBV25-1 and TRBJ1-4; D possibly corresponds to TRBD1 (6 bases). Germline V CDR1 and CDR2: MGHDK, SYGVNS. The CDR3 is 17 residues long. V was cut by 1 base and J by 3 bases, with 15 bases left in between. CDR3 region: CASSESRWGAANEKLFF. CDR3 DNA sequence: TGTGCCAGCAGTGAATCAAGGTGGGGGGCGGCTAATGAAAAACTGTTTTTT. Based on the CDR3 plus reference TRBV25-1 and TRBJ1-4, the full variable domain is EADIYQTPRYLVIGTGKKITLECSQTMGHDKMYWYQQDPGMELHLIHYSYGVNSTEKGDLSSESTVSRIRTEHFPLTLESARPSHTSQYLCASSESRWGAANEKLFFGSGTQLSVL.

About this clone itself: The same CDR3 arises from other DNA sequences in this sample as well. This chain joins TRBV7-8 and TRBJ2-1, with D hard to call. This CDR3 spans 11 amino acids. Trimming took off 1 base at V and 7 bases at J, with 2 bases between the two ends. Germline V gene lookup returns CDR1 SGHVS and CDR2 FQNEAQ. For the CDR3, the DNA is TGTGCCAGCAGCTTAGTAAATGAGCAGTTCTTC. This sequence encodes CASSLVNEQFF.